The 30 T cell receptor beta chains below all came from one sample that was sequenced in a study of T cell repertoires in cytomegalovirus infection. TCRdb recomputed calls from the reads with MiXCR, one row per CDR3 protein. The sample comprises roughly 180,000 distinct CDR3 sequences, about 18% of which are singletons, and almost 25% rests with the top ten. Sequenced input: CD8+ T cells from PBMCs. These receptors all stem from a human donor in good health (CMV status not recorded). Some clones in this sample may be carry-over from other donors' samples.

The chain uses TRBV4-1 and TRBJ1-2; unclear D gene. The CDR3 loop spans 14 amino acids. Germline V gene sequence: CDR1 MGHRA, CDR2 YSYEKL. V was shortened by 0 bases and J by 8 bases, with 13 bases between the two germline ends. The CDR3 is CASSQEGPFSGYTF. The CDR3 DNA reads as TGCGCCAGCAGCCAAGAAGGGCCTTTCTCCGGCTACACCTTC.

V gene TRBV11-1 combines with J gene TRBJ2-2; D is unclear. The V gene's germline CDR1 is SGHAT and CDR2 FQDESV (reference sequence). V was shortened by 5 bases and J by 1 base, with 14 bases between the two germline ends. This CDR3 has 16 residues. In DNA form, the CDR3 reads TGTGCCAGCAGCCCCGCACGCGGTTGGAACACCGGGGAGCTGTTTTTT. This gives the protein CASSPARGWNTGELFF.

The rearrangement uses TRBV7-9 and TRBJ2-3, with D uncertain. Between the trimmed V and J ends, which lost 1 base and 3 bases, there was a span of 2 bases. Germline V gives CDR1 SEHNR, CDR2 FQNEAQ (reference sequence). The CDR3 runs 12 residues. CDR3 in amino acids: CASSLETDTQYF. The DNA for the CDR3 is TGTGCCAGCAGCTTAGAAACAGATACGCAGTATTTT. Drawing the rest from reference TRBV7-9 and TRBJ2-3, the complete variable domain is DTGVSQNPRHKITKRGQNVTFRCDPISEHNRLYWYRQTLGQGPEFLTYFQNEAQLEKSRLLSDRFSAERPKGSFSTLEIQRTEQGDSAMYLCASSLETDTQYFGPGTRLTVL.

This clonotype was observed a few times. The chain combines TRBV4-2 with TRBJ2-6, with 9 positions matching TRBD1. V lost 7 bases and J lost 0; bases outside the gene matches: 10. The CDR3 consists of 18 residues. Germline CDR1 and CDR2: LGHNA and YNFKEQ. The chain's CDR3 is CASIPWDRESSGANVLTF. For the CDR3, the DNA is TGTGCCAGCATCCCCTGGGACAGGGAGAGCTCTGGGGCCAACGTCCTGACTTTC.

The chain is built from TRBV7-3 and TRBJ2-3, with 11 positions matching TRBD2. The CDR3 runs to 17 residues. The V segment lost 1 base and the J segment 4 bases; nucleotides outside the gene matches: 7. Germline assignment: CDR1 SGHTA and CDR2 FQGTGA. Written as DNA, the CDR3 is TGTGCCAGCAGCTTAAGGGTAGCGGGGGGGCCAGCAGATACGCAGTATTTT. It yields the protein CASSLRVAGGPADTQYF. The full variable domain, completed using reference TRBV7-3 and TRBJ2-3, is GAGVSQTPSNKVTEKGKYVELRCDPISGHTALYWYRQSLGQGPEFLIYFQGTGAADDSGLPNDRFFAVRPEGSVSTLKIQRTERGDSAVYLCASSLRVAGGPADTQYFGPGTRLTVL.

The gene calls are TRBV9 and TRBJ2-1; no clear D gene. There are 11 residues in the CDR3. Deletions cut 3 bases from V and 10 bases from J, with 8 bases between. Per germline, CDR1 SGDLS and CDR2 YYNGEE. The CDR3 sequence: CASSASMEQFF. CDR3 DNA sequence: TGTGCCAGCAGCGCCTCGATGGAGCAGTTCTTC.

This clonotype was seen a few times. This CDR3 is CASSYSWGGADTQYF. The DNA for the CDR3 is TGTGCCAGCAGTTACTCGTGGGGGGGAGCAGATACGCAGTATTTT. The rearrangement joins TRBV6-2 or TRBV6-3 to TRBJ2-3; TRBD2 matches 7 bases. This CDR3 has 15 residues. The germline gives CDR1 MNHEY, CDR2 SVGEGT. Trimming removed 0 bases from V and 4 bases from J; junction bases left unmatched: 4.

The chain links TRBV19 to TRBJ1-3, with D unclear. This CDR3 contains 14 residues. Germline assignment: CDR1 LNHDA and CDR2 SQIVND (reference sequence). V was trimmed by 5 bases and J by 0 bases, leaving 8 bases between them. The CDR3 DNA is TGTGCCAGTAGTCCCGGAAGCTCTGGAAACACCATATATTTT. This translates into CASSPGSSGNTIYF.

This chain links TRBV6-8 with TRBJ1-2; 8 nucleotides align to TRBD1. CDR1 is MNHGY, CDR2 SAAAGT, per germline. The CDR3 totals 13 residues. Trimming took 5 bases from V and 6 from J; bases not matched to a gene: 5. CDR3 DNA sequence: TGTGCCAGCAGTATAGGACAGGGCAATGGCTACACCTTC. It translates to CASSIGQGNGYTF.

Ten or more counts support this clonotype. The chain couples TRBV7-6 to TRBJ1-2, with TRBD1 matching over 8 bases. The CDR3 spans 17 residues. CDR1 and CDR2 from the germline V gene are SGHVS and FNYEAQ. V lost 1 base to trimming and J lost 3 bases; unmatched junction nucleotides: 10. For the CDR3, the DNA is TGTGCCAGCAGCTTAGAGGTCCTCCTACAGGGGGACTATGGCTACACCTTC. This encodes CASSLEVLLQGDYGYTF.

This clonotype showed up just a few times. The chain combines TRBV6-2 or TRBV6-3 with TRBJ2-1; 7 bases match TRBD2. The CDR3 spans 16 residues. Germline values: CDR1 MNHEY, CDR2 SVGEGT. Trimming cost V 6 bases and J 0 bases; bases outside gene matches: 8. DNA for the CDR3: TGTGCCAGCAGCTGGTCGGGGGGTAACTCCTACAATGAGCAGTTCTTC. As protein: CASSWSGGNSYNEQFF.

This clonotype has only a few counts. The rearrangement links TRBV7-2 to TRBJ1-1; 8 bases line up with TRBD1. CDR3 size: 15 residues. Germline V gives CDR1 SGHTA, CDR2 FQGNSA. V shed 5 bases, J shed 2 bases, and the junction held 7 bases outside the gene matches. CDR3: CASSGLDRVNTEAFF. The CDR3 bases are TGTGCCAGCAGCGGGTTGGACAGGGTAAACACTGAAGCTTTCTTT.

The CDR3 DNA follows: TGTGCCAGCAGCGACGGGACAGGGAACACTGAAGCTTTCTTT. This encodes CASSDGTGNTEAFF. The rearrangement links TRBV5-6 to TRBJ1-1, with 8 bases fitting TRBD1. The CDR3 contains 14 residues. Unmatched junction bases numbered 3, after V lost 4 bases and J lost 1 base. Germline CDR1 is SGHDT and CDR2 is YYEEEE.

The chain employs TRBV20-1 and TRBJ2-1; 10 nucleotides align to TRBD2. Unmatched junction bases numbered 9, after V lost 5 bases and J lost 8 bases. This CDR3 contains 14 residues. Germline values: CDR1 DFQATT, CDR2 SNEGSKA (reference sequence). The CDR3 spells CSAAGSGGADEQFF. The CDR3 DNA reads TGCAGTGCTGCCGGCAGCGGGGGGGCGGATGAGCAGTTCTTC.

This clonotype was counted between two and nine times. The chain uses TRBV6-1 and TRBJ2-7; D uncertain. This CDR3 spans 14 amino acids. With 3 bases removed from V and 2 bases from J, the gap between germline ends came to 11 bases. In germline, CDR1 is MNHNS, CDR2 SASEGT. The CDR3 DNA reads TGTGCCAGCAGTGATGCAGACGGTCCCTACGAGCAGTACTTC. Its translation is CASSDADGPYEQYF.

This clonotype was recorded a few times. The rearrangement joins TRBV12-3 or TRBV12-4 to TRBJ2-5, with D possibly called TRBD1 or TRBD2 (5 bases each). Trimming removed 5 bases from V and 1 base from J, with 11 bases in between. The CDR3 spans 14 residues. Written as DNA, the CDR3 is TGTGCCAGCAGTGGGACCGGGACCCAAGAGACCCAGTACTTC. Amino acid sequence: CASSGTGTQETQYF.

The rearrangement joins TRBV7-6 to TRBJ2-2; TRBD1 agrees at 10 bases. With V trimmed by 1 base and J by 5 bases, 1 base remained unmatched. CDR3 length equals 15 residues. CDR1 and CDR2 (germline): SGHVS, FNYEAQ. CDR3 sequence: CASSLGQGATGELFF. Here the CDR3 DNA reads TGTGCCAGCAGCTTAGGACAGGGGGCAACCGGGGAGCTGTTTTTT.

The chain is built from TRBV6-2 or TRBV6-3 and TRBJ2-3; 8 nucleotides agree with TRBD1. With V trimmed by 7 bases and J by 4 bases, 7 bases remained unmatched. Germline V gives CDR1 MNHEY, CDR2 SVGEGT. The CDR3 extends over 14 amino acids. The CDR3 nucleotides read TGTGCCAGCATCCTGACAGGGGAAGCAGATACGCAGTATTTT. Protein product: CASILTGEADTQYF.

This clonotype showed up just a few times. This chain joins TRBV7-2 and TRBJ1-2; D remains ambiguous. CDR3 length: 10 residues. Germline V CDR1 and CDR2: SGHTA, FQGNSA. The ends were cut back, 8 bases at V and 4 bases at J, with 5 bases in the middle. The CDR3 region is CASRGYGYTF. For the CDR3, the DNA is TGTGCCAGCCGGGGCTATGGCTACACCTTC.

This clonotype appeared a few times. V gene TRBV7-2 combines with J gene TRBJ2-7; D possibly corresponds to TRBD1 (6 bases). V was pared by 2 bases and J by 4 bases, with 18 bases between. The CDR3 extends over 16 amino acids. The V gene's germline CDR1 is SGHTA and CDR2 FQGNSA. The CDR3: CASSLFRTAHAYEQYF. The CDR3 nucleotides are TGTGCCAGCAGCTTATTTAGGACAGCGCACGCATACGAGCAGTACTTC. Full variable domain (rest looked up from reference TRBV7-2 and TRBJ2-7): GAGVSQSPSNKVTEKGKDVELRCDPISGHTALYWYRQSLGQGLEFLIYFQGNSAPDKSGLPSDRFSAERTGGSVSTLTIQRTQQEDSAVYLCASSLFRTAHAYEQYFGPGTRLTVT.

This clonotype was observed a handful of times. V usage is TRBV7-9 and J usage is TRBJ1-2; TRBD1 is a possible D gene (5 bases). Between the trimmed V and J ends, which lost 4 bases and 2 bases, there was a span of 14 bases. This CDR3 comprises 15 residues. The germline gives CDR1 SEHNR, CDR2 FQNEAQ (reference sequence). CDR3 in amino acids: CASSSDGGGNYGYTF. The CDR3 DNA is TGTGCCAGCAGCTCTGACGGTGGGGGGAACTATGGCTACACCTTC.

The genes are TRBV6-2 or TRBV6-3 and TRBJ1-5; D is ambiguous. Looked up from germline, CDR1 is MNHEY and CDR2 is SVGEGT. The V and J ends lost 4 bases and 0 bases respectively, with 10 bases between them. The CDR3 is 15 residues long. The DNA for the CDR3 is TGTGCCAGCAGTTCCGAGGGCGCTAGCAATCAGCCCCAGCATTTT. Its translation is CASSSEGASNQPQHF.

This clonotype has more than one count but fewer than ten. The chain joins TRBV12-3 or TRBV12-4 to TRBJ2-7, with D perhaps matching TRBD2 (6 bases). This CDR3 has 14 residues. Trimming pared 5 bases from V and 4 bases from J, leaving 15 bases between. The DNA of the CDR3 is TGTGCCAGCAGTCCATATATGGAGGGTTACGAGCAGTACTTC. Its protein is CASSPYMEGYEQYF.

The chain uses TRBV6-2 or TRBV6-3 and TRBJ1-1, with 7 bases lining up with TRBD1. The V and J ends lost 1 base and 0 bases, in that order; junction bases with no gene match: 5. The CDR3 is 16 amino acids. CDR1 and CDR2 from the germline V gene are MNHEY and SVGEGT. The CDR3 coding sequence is TGTGCCAGCAGTTACTGGATTGACAGGGTGAACACTGAAGCTTTCTTT. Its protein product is CASSYWIDRVNTEAFF.

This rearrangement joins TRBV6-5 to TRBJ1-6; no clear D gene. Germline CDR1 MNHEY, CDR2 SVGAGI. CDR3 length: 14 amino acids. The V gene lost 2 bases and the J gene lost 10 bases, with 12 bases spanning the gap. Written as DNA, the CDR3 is TGTGCCAGCAGTTACCTCGTACCGGGATCACCCCTCCACTTT. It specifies CASSYLVPGSPLHF.

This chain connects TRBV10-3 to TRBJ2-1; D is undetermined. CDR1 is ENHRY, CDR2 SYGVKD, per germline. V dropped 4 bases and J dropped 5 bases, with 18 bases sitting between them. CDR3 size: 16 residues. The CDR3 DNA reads TGTGCCATCAGTGCTGAAGACCCCGGGTTTCACAATGAGCAGTTCTTC. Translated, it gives CAISAEDPGFHNEQFF.

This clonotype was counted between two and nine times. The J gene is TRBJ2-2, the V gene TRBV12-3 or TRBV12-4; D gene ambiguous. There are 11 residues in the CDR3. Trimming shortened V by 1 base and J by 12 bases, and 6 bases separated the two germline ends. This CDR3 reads CASSLGPQLFF. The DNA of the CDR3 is TGTGCCAGCAGTTTAGGGCCCCAGCTGTTTTTT.

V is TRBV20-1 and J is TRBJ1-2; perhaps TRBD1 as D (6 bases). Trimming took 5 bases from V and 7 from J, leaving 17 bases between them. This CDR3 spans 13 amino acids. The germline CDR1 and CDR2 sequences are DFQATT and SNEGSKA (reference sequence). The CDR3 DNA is TGCAGTGCTTTGGACAGTAGTTTAAGTGGCTACACCTTC. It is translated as CSALDSSLSGYTF.

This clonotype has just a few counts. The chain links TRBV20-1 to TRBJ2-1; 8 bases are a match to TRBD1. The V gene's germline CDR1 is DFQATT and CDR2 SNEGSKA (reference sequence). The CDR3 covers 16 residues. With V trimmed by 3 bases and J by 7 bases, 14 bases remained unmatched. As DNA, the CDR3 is TGCAGTGCTAGCTCCAGCCATGGACAGGGACTGAATGAGCAGTTCTTC. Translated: CSASSSHGQGLNEQFF.

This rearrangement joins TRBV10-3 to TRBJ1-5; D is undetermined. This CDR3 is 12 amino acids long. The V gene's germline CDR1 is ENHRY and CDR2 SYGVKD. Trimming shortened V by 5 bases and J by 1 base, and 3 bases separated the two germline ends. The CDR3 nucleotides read TGTGCCATCAGTAACAGCAATCAGCCCCAGCATTTT. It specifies CAISNSNQPQHF.